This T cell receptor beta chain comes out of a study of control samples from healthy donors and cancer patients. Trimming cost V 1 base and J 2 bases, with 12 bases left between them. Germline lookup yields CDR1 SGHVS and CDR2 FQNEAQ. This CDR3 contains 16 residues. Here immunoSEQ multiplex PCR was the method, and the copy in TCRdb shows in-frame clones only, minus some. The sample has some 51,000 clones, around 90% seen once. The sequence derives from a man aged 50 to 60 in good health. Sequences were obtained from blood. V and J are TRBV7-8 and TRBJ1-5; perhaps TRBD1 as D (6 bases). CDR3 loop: CASSLEGGQGNQPQHF. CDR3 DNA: TGTGCCAGCAGCTTAGAGGGGGGGCAGGGCAATCAGCCCCAGCATTTT.